The 14 T cell receptor beta chains below all came from one sample that was sequenced in a study of blood T cell repertoires in COVID-19. Measured with immunoSEQ multiplex PCR; TCRdb has only the in-frame clones, and not every one. The data hold 70,000 to 85,000 clones, with approximately 90% observed a single time. Material for sequencing was peripheral blood. The receptors shown here come from a woman in her sixties or seventies with active COVID-19.

The gene calls are TRBV6-4 and TRBJ2-2; a possible D gene is TRBD1 (5 bases). V lost 4 bases, J lost 5 bases, and 8 bases lay in between. CDR3 length equals 13 residues. The germline CDR1 and CDR2 sequences are MRHNA and SNTAGT. DNA for the CDR3: TGTGCCAGCAGTGCGCCAGGGACCGGGGAGCTGTTTTTT. Translated, it gives CASSAPGTGELFF.

The genes are TRBV11-2 and TRBJ1-5; D gene uncertain. V gave up 3 bases and J gave up 0 bases, with 9 bases separating them. The CDR3 is 15 amino acids. Germline CDR1 is SGHAT and CDR2 is FQNNGV. CDR3 sequence: CASSLRPVSNQPQHF. CDR3 DNA: TGTGCCAGCAGCTTGCGCCCCGTTAGCAATCAGCCCCAGCATTTT.

This clone was recorded once. V is TRBV7-9 and J is TRBJ2-1; 9 nucleotides align to TRBD2. J was trimmed by 6 bases and V by 0 bases; bases with no gene match: 3. Germline CDR1 is SEHNR and CDR2 is FQNEAQ (reference sequence). The CDR3 extends over 15 amino acids. The CDR3 DNA is TGTGCCAGCAGCTTAGCCGGGACTAGCAGCAATGAGCAGTTCTTC. Encoded protein: CASSLAGTSSNEQFF.

The chain has TRBV19 and TRBJ2-2; D might be TRBD2 (5 bases). This CDR3 region has 11 residues. V was trimmed by 5 bases and J by 8 bases, leaving 6 bases between them. CDR1 LNHDA and CDR2 SQIVND come from the germline V gene (reference sequence). As DNA, the CDR3 is TGTGCCAGTAGTCCGGGGGGGGAGCTGTTTTTT. Protein: CASSPGGELFF.

The chain joins TRBV19 to TRBJ1-1; D gene unclear. V was shortened by 6 bases and J by 2 bases, with 10 bases between the two germline ends. The CDR3 runs to 13 residues. Germline assignment: CDR1 LNHDA and CDR2 SQIVND (reference sequence). The CDR3 spells CASSHLINTEAFF. The CDR3, as DNA: TGTGCCAGTAGCCACCTAATTAACACTGAAGCTTTCTTT.

The V call is TRBV7-8, the J call TRBJ2-1; TRBD2 matches at 7 bases. V lost 4 bases, J lost 10 bases, and 19 bases stayed unmatched. Germline CDR1 reads SGHVS; CDR2 reads FQNEAQ. The CDR3 length is 17 residues. The CDR3 loop is CASSSQSSSGARYEQFF. For the CDR3, the DNA is TGTGCCAGCAGCTCCCAATCTTCTAGCGGAGCAAGATACGAGCAGTTCTTC.

This chain links TRBV7-9 with TRBJ2-7; TRBD1 might be the D (5 bases). The CDR3 covers 16 residues. Germline CDR1 SEHNR, CDR2 FQNEAQ (reference sequence). Trimming removed 2 bases at V and 5 bases at J, with 19 bases between. The CDR3 nucleotides read TGTGCCAGCAGCTTACCCGAACCAGGGTTTTTTGACGAGCAGTACTTC. Translation: CASSLPEPGFFDEQYF.

The chain employs TRBV28 and TRBJ2-7; 12 bases align to TRBD1. Germline values: CDR1 MDHEN, CDR2 SYDVKM. The CDR3 spans 15 residues. Unmatched junction bases numbered 8, after V lost 7 bases and J lost 4 bases. The DNA of the CDR3 is TGTGCCAGCAATACCGGGACAGGGGGCTCGTACGAGCAGTACTTC. Its translation: CASNTGTGGSYEQYF.

V gene TRBV7-2 combines with J gene TRBJ2-7; 10 nucleotides agree with TRBD2. Looked up from germline, CDR1 is SGHTA and CDR2 is FQGNSA. V trimming: 3 bases; J trimming: 2 bases; junction bases outside the gene matches: 7. The CDR3 contains 16 residues. The CDR3 sequence: CASSFSGRLLTYEQYF. The CDR3 DNA reads TGTGCCAGCAGCTTTAGCGGGAGGTTACTGACCTACGAGCAGTACTTC.

V is TRBV27 and J is TRBJ2-1; 11 bases are shared with TRBD2. CDR1 and CDR2 from the germline V gene are MNHEY and SMNVEV (reference sequence). The CDR3 is 18 amino acids. With 2 bases clipped from V and 5 bases from J, the junction kept 11 bases outside the gene matches. The CDR3 sequence: CASSLPLTTSGKNNEQFF. Written as DNA, the CDR3 is TGTGCCAGCAGTTTACCCCTGACGACTAGCGGGAAAAACAATGAGCAGTTCTTC.

The V call is TRBV5-1, the J call TRBJ2-1; perhaps TRBD2 as D (6 bases). V gave up 0 bases and J gave up 3 bases, with 13 bases separating them. This CDR3 contains 16 residues. CDR1 is SGHRS and CDR2 is YFSETQ in the germline V gene. The CDR3 sequence is CASSLGFSGSYNEQFF. Here the CDR3 DNA reads TGCGCCAGCAGCTTGGGGTTTAGCGGTAGCTACAATGAGCAGTTCTTC.

The chain employs TRBV11-2 and TRBJ1-2; no reliable D call. This CDR3 comprises 13 residues. Trimming took 5 bases from V and 4 from J, leaving 11 bases between them. Germline lookup yields CDR1 SGHAT and CDR2 FQNNGV. CDR3 protein: CASSPQVSYGYTF. The DNA for the CDR3 is TGTGCCAGCAGCCCCCAGGTGTCCTATGGCTACACCTTC.

This sequence joins TRBV3-1 (or the pseudogene TRBV3-2) and TRBJ2-7; the match to TRBD2 covers 11 bases. CDR3 length: 18 residues. Germline CDR1 reads LGHDT; CDR2 reads YNNKEL (reference sequence). The V gene end was trimmed by 1 base and the J gene end by 2 bases; junction bases not matched to a gene: 10. CDR3 in amino acids: CASSQGRASGRFTYEQYF. The CDR3 DNA reads TGTGCCAGCAGCCAAGGAAGAGCTAGCGGGAGGTTTACCTACGAGCAGTACTTC.

The chain recombines TRBV18 with TRBJ2-1, with TRBD1 matching 9 bases. This CDR3 region has 14 residues. Trimming took 5 bases from V and 12 from J; bases not matched to a gene: 11. Germline CDR1 reads KGHSH; CDR2 reads LQKENI. The CDR3 DNA sequence: TGTGCCAGCTCATCGGCTCCACAGGGGGCCCGGCAGTTCTTC. Translating gives CASSSAPQGARQFF. The full variable domain, its missing parts supplied by reference TRBV18 and TRBJ2-1, is NAGVMQNPRHLVRRRGQEARLRCSPMKGHSHVYWYRQLPEEGLKFMVYLQKENIIDESGMPKERFSAEFPKEGPSILRIQQVVRGDSAAYFCASSSAPQGARQFFGPGTRLTVL.